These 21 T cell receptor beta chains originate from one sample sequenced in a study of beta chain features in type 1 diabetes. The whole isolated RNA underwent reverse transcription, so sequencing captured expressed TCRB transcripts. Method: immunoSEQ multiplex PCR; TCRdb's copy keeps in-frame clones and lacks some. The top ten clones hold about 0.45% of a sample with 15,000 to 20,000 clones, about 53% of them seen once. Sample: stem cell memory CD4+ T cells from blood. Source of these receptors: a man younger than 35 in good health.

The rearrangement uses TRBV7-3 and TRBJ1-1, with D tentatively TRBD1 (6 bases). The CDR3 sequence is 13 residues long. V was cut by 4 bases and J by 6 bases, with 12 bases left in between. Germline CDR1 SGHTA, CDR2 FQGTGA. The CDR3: CASSWGAGAEAFF. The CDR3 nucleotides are TGTGCCAGCAGCTGGGGGGCGGGGGCTGAAGCTTTCTTT.

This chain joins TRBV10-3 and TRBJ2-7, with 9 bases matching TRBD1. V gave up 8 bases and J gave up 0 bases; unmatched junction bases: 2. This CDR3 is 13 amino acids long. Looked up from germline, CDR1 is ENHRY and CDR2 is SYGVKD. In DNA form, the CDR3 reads TGTGCCATCTGGGGACAGGGCTCCTACGAGCAGTACTTC. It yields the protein CAIWGQGSYEQYF.

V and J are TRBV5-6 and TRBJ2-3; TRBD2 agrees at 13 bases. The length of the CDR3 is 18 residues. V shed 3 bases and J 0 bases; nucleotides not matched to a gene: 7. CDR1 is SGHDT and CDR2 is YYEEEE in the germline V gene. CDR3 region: CASSSLAGGPPSTDTQYF. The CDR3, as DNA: TGTGCCAGCAGCTCACTAGCGGGGGGGCCCCCTAGCACAGATACGCAGTATTTT.

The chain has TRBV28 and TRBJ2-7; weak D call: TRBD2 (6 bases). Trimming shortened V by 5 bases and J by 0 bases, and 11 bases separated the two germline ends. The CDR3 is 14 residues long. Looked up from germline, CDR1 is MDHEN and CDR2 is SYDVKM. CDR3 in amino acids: CASSTPTSSYEQYF. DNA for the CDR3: TGTGCCAGCAGTACTCCGACTAGCTCCTACGAGCAGTACTTC.

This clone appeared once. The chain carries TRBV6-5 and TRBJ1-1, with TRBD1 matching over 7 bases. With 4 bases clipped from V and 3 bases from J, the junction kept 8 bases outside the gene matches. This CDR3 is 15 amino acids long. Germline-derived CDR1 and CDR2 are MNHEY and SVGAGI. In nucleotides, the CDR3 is TGTGCCAGCAGTTTTCATCATACAGGGGACACTGAAGCTTTCTTT. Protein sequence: CASSFHHTGDTEAFF.

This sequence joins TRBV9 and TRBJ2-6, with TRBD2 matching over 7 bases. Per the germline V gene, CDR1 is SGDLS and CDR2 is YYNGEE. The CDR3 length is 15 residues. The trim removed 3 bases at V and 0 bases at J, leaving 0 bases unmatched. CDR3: CASSGGGSGANVLTF. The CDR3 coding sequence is TGTGCCAGCAGCGGGGGGGGCTCTGGGGCCAACGTCCTGACTTTC.

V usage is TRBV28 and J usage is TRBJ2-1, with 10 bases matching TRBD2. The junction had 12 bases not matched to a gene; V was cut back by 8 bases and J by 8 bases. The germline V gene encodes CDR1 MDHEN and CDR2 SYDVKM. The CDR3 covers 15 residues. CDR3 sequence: CASLISGRLIHEQFF. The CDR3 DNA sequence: TGTGCCAGCCTTATTAGCGGGAGGCTAATCCATGAGCAGTTCTTC. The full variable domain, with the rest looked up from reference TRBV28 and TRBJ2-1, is DVKVTQSSRYLVKRTGEKVFLECVQDMDHENMFWYRQDPGLGLRLIYFSYDVKMKEKGDIPEGYSVSREKKERFSLILESASTNQTSMYLCASLISGRLIHEQFFGPGTRLTVL.

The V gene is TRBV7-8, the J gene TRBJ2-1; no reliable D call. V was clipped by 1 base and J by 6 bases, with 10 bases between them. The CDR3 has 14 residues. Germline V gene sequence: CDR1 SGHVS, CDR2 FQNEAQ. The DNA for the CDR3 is TGTGCCAGCAGCTTAGAGATATTTAGCAATGAGCAGTTCTTC. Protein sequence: CASSLEIFSNEQFF.

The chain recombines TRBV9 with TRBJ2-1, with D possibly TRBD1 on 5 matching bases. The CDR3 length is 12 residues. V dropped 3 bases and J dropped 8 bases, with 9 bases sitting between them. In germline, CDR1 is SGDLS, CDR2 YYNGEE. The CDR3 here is CASSGTSDEQFF. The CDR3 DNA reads TGTGCCAGCAGCGGGACATCCGATGAGCAGTTCTTC.

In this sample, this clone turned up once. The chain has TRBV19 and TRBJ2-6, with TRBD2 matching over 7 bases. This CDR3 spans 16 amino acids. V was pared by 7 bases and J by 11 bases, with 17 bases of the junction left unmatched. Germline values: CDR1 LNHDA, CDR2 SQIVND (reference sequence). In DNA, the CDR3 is TGTGCCAGTACCGACGGGGGAGGGAGGAGACACGACGTCCTGACTTTC. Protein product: CASTDGGGRRHDVLTF.

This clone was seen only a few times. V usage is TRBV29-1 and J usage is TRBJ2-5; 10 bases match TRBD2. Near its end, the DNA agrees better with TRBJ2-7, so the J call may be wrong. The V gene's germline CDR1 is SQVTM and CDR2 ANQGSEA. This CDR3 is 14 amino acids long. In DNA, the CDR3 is TGCAGCGTTGTTTCGGCTAGCGGGAGTTACGAGCAGTACTTC. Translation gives CSVVSASGSYEQYF.

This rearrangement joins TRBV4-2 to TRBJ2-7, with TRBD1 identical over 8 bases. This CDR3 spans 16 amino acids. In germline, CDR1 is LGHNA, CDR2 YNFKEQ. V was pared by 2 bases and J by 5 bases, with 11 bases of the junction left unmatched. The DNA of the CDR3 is TGTGCCAGCAGCCAAAATTTTGACAGGGGACCGCACGAGCAGTACTTC. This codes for CASSQNFDRGPHEQYF.

CDR3 DNA: TGCGCCAGCAGCTTGGACAGAACGAGCACCGGGGAGCTGTTTTTT. Its translation is CASSLDRTSTGELFF. This chain joins TRBV5-1 and TRBJ2-2, with D hard to call. Germline V lookup: CDR1 SGHRS, CDR2 YFSETQ. V was trimmed by 0 bases and J by 4 bases, leaving 10 bases between them. The CDR3 is 15 residues long.

The CDR3 bases are TGTGCCAGCAGTTTAAAAACGACGGACTTGAAGGGTCAGCCCCAGCATTTT. It encodes CASSLKTTDLKGQPQHF. V gene TRBV28 combines with J gene TRBJ1-5; no reliable D call. V lost 2 bases and J lost 6, with 20 bases in between. Germline V lookup: CDR1 MDHEN, CDR2 SYDVKM. This CDR3 has 17 residues.

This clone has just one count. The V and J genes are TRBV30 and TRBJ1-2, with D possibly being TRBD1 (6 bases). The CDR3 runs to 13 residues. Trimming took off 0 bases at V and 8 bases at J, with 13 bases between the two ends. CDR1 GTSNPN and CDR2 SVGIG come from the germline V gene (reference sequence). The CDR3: CAWSVSGGSGYTF. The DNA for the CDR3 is TGTGCCTGGAGTGTATCGGGGGGCAGCGGCTACACCTTC.

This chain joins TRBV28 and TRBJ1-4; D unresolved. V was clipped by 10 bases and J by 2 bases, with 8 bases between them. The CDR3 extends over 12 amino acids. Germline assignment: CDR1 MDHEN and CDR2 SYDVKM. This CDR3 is CATSSTNEKLFF. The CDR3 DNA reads TGTGCCACCTCGTCGACTAATGAAAAACTGTTTTTT. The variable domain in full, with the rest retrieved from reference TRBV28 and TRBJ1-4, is DVKVTQSSRYLVKRTGEKVFLECVQDMDHENMFWYRQDPGLGLRLIYFSYDVKMKEKGDIPEGYSVSREKKERFSLILESASTNQTSMYLCATSSTNEKLFFGSGTQLSVL.

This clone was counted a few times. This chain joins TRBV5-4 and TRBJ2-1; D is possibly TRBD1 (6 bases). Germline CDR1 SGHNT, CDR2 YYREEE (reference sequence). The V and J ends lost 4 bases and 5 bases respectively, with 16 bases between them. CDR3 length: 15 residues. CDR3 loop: CASSETARTDNEQFF. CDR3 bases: TGTGCCAGCAGCGAGACCGCCAGGACAGACAATGAGCAGTTCTTC. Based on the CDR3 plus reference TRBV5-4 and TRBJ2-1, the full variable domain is ETGVTQSPTHLIKTRGQQVTLRCSSQSGHNTVSWYQQALGQGPQFIFQYYREEENGRGNFPPRFSGLQFPNYSSELNVNALELDDSALYLCASSETARTDNEQFFGPGTRLTVL.

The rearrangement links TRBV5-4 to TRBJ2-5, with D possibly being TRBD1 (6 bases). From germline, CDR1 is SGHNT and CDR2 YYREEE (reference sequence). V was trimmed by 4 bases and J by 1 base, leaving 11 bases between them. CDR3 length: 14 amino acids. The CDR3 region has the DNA TGTGCCAGCAGCAAGGGACACGCCCAAGAGACCCAGTACTTC. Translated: CASSKGHAQETQYF. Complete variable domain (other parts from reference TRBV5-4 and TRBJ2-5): ETGVTQSPTHLIKTRGQQVTLRCSSQSGHNTVSWYQQALGQGPQFIFQYYREEENGRGNFPPRFSGLQFPNYSSELNVNALELDDSALYLCASSKGHAQETQYFGPGTRLLVL.

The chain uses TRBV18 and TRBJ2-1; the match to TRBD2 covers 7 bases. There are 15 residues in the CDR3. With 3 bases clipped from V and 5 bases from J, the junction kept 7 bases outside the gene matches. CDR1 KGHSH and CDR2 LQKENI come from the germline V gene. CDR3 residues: CASSPERDLNNEQFF. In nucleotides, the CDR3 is TGTGCCAGCTCACCCGAGCGGGACCTTAACAATGAGCAGTTCTTC.

CDR3 nucleotides: TGTGCCAGCAGTGTCTCGACAGGGCAAGAGGAAAAACTGTTTTTT. Its protein is CASSVSTGQEEKLFF. The V gene is TRBV6-5, the J gene TRBJ1-4, with TRBD1 identical over 7 bases. V was pared by 5 bases and J by 8 bases, with 11 bases of the junction left unmatched. The CDR3 length is 15 residues. CDR1 and CDR2 from the germline V gene are MNHEY and SVGAGI.

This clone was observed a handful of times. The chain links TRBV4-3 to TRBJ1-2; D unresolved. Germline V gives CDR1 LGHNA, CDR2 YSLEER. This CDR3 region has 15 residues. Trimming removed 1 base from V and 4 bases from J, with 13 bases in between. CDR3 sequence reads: CASSQALGGFYGYTF. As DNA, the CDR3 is TGCGCCAGCAGCCAAGCTCTGGGAGGGTTCTATGGCTACACCTTC.